These 25 T cell receptor beta chains originate from one sample sequenced in a study of circulating CD8 cells and anti-PD-1 response in melanoma. From live CD3+CD8+TCRalphabeta+ cells, four PD-1 and/or TIGIT subsets were sorted. TCR libraries were prepared from about 16 ng of total RNA with the QIAseq Immune Repertoire TCR panel. TCRdb passed the reads through MiXCR, listing each CDR3 protein once. The sample yields approximately 780 distinct CDR3 sequences, 6.3% seen once. Here the sequenced sample was CD8+ T cells from PBMCs, taken at baseline or after one month of anti-PD-1 therapy (not recorded which). The receptors were sampled from a human donor with melanoma.

By share, this clonotype counts as large (0.1 to 1%). This chain joins TRBV5-1 and TRBJ1-1; 8 positions match TRBD1. This CDR3 spans 17 amino acids. Germline trimming cut 4 bases from V and 1 base from J; bases unmatched to any gene: 12. From germline, CDR1 is SGHRS and CDR2 YFSETQ. CDR3 protein: CASSPSTGVSRNTEAFF. The CDR3, as DNA: TGCGCCAGCAGCCCCTCGACAGGGGTCTCTCGGAACACTGAAGCTTTCTTT.

This chain connects TRBV12-3 or TRBV12-4 to TRBJ2-7, with D unresolved. Trimming shortened V by 7 bases and J by 1 base, and 11 bases separated the two germline ends. This CDR3 region has 13 residues. CDR3 DNA: TGTGCCAGCAACGTGGACGGGTCCTACGAGCAGTACTTC. It yields the protein CASNVDGSYEQYF.

By share of the sample, this clonotype is large (0.1 to 1%). The V and J genes are TRBV25-1 and TRBJ1-2; D may be TRBD1 (6 bases). V lost 1 base and J 4 bases, leaving 22 bases between the germline ends. This CDR3 has 18 amino acids. CDR1 is MGHDK and CDR2 is SYGVNS in the germline V gene. The CDR3 bases are TGTGCCAGCAGTGAATGGACCCATTTCGACGACAGGTTCTATGGCTACACCTTC. Its translation: CASSEWTHFDDRFYGYTF.

Relative to its sample, this clonotype is medium-sized (0.01 to 0.1%). The chain combines TRBV7-2 with TRBJ2-7, with TRBD1 matching over 9 bases. V was pared by 5 bases and J by 5 bases, with 7 bases of the junction left unmatched. CDR3 length: 14 residues. CDR1 SGHTA and CDR2 FQGNSA come from the germline V gene. For the CDR3, the DNA is TGTGCCAGCAGCCTCCGGGACAGGGTCCACGAGCAGTACTTC. Translated: CASSLRDRVHEQYF.

This clonotype is labeled as medium-sized. The chain recombines TRBV14 with TRBJ2-7; D remains unclear. V lost 5 bases and J 0 bases, leaving 11 bases between the germline ends. The CDR3 sequence is 14 residues long. The germline CDR1 and CDR2 sequences are SGHDN and FVKESK. CDR3 amino acids: CASSRTVSSYEQYF. DNA for the CDR3: TGTGCCAGCAGCAGGACGGTCAGCTCCTACGAGCAGTACTTC. Based on the CDR3 plus reference TRBV14 and TRBJ2-7, the full variable domain is EAGVTQFPSHSVIEKGQTVTLRCDPISGHDNLYWYRRVMGKEIKFLLHFVKESKQDESGMPNNRFLAERTGGTYSTLKVQPAELEDSGVYFCASSRTVSSYEQYFGPGTRLTVT.

By share, this clonotype counts as large. The chain recombines TRBV7-3 with TRBJ1-1; D ambiguous. The CDR3 extends over 13 amino acids. The V end was cut by 4 bases, the J end by 1 base, with 7 bases between. Per the germline V gene, CDR1 is SGHTA and CDR2 is FQGTGA. The CDR3 nucleotides are TGTGCCAGCAGCTCCCGGGGGAACACTGAAGCTTTCTTT. This encodes CASSSRGNTEAFF.

By share, this clonotype counts as large. CDR3 in DNA: TGTGCCAGCAGCTCCCGGACAGGGAACACTGAAGCTTTCTTT. Residues: CASSSRTGNTEAFF. This rearrangement joins TRBV5-5 to TRBJ1-1; 7 bases are shared with TRBD1. Trimming at V came to 3 bases and at J to 1 base, leaving 3 bases not matched to a gene. CDR3 length: 14 amino acids. From germline, CDR1 is SGHKS and CDR2 YYEKEE (reference sequence).

Relative to its sample, this clonotype is medium-sized (0.01 to 0.1%). The chain joins TRBV20-1 to TRBJ2-7; tentatively, D is TRBD1 or TRBD2 (6 bases each). Germline-derived CDR1 and CDR2 are DFQATT and SNEGSKA (reference sequence). Trimming stripped 7 bases from V and 0 bases from J, with 25 bases between. There are 17 residues in the CDR3. CDR3 in amino acids: CSVTASGVADFSYEQYF. The CDR3 nucleotides are TGCAGTGTCACGGCATCAGGGGTAGCGGATTTCTCCTACGAGCAGTACTTC.

By its share, this clonotype is medium-sized (0.01 to 0.1%). The chain has TRBV19 and TRBJ2-1; the match to TRBD2 covers 7 bases. CDR1 and CDR2 (germline): LNHDA, SQIVND (reference sequence). J lost 7 bases, V lost 3 bases, and 3 bases had no gene match. This CDR3 spans 13 amino acids. The CDR3 reads CASSIALANEQFF. CDR3 nucleotides: TGTGCCAGTAGTATCGCACTAGCGAATGAGCAGTTCTTC.

This clonotype counts as large (0.1 to 1%). The chain's CDR3 is CASSLGLAGFGSGELFF. The CDR3 DNA reads as TGTGCCAGCAGTCTGGGACTAGCGGGGTTTGGTTCCGGGGAGCTGTTTTTT. The chain uses TRBV2 and TRBJ2-2; TRBD2 agrees at 13 bases. Germline trimming cut 5 bases from V and 6 bases from J; bases unmatched to any gene: 9. CDR3 length: 17 amino acids. Germline-derived CDR1 and CDR2 are SNHLY and FYNNEI.

This clonotype has more than one count but fewer than ten. The J gene is TRBJ2-2, the V gene TRBV29-1, with D possibly matching TRBD2 (5 bases). The V and J ends lost 7 bases and 0 bases respectively, with 12 bases between them. CDR1 is SQVTM, CDR2 ANQGSEA, per germline. The CDR3 length is 14 residues. CDR3 coding DNA: TGCAGCGCCTGGACTGACTCGAACACCGGGGAGCTGTTTTTT. Translating it yields CSAWTDSNTGELFF.

This clonotype ranks as large. The V gene is TRBV19, the J gene TRBJ1-1, with a tentative D call TRBD1 (6 bases). The CDR3 extends over 15 amino acids. V was shortened by 3 bases and J by 1 base, with 12 bases between the two germline ends. CDR1 is LNHDA, CDR2 SQIVND, per germline (reference sequence). The CDR3, as DNA: TGTGCCAGTAGTATCCTTACGACAGGGAACACTGAAGCTTTCTTT. Translated, it gives CASSILTTGNTEAFF.

The chain carries TRBV30 and TRBJ2-1; D unresolved. In germline, CDR1 is GTSNPN, CDR2 SVGIG (reference sequence). Trimming shortened V by 4 bases and J by 4 bases, and 5 bases separated the two germline ends. The CDR3 has 11 residues. The CDR3 protein is CAWTPYNEQFF. The DNA of the CDR3 is TGTGCCTGGACTCCATACAATGAGCAGTTCTTC.

In regard to this clonotype: A read error may be the cause here, since a much bigger clone is one base away. V usage is TRBV20-1 and J usage is TRBJ2-5, with D possibly matching TRBD2 (6 bases). The germline V gene has CDR1 DFQATT and CDR2 SNEGSKA (reference sequence). The CDR3 loop spans 13 amino acids. The CDR3 bases are TGCAGTGCTAACACGGGGGTACAAGAGACCCAGTGCTTC. Its protein is CSANTGVQETQCF.

This clonotype is large. The chain is built from TRBV6-5 and TRBJ2-1; 8 bases fit TRBD2. The V and J ends lost 6 bases and 14 bases, in that order; junction bases with no gene match: 6. There are 11 residues in the CDR3. The germline CDR1 and CDR2 sequences are MNHEY and SVGAGI. CDR3 in amino acids: CASSHGGAEFF. As DNA, the CDR3 is TGTGCCAGCAGCCACGGGGGGGCCGAGTTCTTC.

In its sample, this clonotype is medium-sized. The V gene is TRBV20-1, the J gene TRBJ2-7; D gene uncertain. Germline-derived CDR1 and CDR2 are DFQATT and SNEGSKA (reference sequence). CDR3 length: 16 amino acids. Deletions cut 4 bases from V and 1 base from J, with 20 bases between. The CDR3 DNA is TGCAGTGCTAAGGAGACTCCCGTAAGACAATCCTACGAGCAGTACTTC. The encoded protein is CSAKETPVRQSYEQYF.

By share, this clonotype ranks as large. V gene TRBV16 combines with J gene TRBJ2-7; D is uncertain. The CDR3 consists of 15 residues. Germline CDR1 and CDR2: KGHSY and FQNENV. Trimming took off 0 bases at V and 2 bases at J, with 11 bases between the two ends. In nucleotides, the CDR3 is TGTGCCAGCAGCCAATCCCCAGAAACGACCTACGAGCAGTACTTC. Translation gives CASSQSPETTYEQYF. The full variable domain, rest sourced from reference TRBV16 and TRBJ2-7, is GEEVAQTPKHLVRGEGQKAKLYCAPIKGHSYVFWYQQVLKNEFKFLISFQNENVFDETGMPKERFSAKCLPNSPCSLEIQATKLEDSAVYFCASSQSPETTYEQYFGPGTRLTVT.

In its sample, this clonotype is medium-sized. The chain is built from TRBV7-2 and TRBJ2-7; possibly TRBD1 for D (5 bases). Trimming shortened V by 0 bases and J by 2 bases, and 5 bases separated the two germline ends. CDR1 is SGHTA and CDR2 is FQGNSA in the germline V gene. The CDR3 loop spans 13 amino acids. The CDR3 spells CASSLAGAYEQYF. CDR3 nucleotides: TGTGCCAGCAGCTTAGCAGGGGCCTACGAGCAGTACTTC. The full variable domain, completed using reference TRBV7-2 and TRBJ2-7, is GAGVSQSPSNKVTEKGKDVELRCDPISGHTALYWYRQSLGQGLEFLIYFQGNSAPDKSGLPSDRFSAERTGGSVSTLTIQRTQQEDSAVYLCASSLAGAYEQYFGPGTRLTVT.

By proportion, this clonotype is large. The chain has TRBV27 and TRBJ2-3; no clear D gene. The CDR3 is 12 amino acids. Trimming cost V 4 bases and J 2 bases, with 4 bases left between them. Germline-derived CDR1 and CDR2 are MNHEY and SMNVEV (reference sequence). The CDR3, as DNA: TGTGCCAGCAGTTCCATCACAGATACGCAGTATTTT. Translating it yields CASSSITDTQYF.

Relative to its sample, this clonotype is medium-sized (0.01 to 0.1%). V and J are TRBV6-2 or TRBV6-3 and TRBJ1-5; D uncertain. Germline CDR1 is MNHEY and CDR2 is SVGEGT. V dropped 3 bases and J dropped 3 bases, with 6 bases sitting between them. CDR3 length equals 13 residues. The CDR3 sequence is CASSYGFNQPQHF. In DNA form, the CDR3 reads TGTGCCAGCAGTTATGGGTTCAATCAGCCCCAGCATTTT.

The V gene is TRBV30, the J gene TRBJ1-4; TRBD1 might be the D (5 bases). V lost 4 bases, J lost 6 bases, and 9 bases lay in between. Germline CDR1 reads GTSNPN; CDR2 reads SVGIG (reference sequence). The CDR3 runs to 12 residues. The CDR3 spells CAWTIGDEKLFF. Here the CDR3 DNA reads TGTGCCTGGACTATAGGGGATGAAAAACTGTTTTTT.

Of note for this clonotype: A read error is possible here, since a much larger clone lies one base away. A read error is likely, as this CDR3 ends without the conserved phenylalanine or tryptophan. This sequence joins TRBV4-1 and TRBJ1-1; no clear D gene. Germline-derived CDR1 and CDR2 are MGHRA and YSYEKL. Between the trimmed V and J ends, which lost 1 base and 0 bases, there was a span of 12 bases. The CDR3 spans 16 residues. CDR3 sequence (DNA): TGCGCCAGCAGCCAAGTAGCCGGCAGCTTGAACACTGAAGCTTTCCTT. Translated, it gives CASSQVAGSLNTEAFL.

In this sample, this clonotype is large (0.1 to 1%). The chain employs TRBV7-9 and TRBJ2-1, with TRBD2 matching over 11 bases. V lost 11 bases to trimming and J lost 10 bases; unmatched junction nucleotides: 16. Germline CDR1 reads SEHNR; CDR2 reads FQNEAQ (reference sequence). This CDR3 comprises 15 residues. CDR3 region: CAGDSGRAPVSEQFF. CDR3 coding DNA: TGTGCCGGGGATAGCGGGAGGGCCCCGGTAAGCGAGCAGTTCTTC.

This clonotype is large. The chain links TRBV14 to TRBJ2-7; D is ambiguous. The CDR3 has 12 amino acids. V lost 4 bases and J lost 3, with 7 bases in between. The germline V gene has CDR1 SGHDN and CDR2 FVKESK. CDR3 loop: CASSPANYEQYF. Here the CDR3 DNA reads TGTGCCAGCAGCCCGGCGAACTACGAGCAGTACTTC. The full variable domain, with the rest looked up from reference TRBV14 and TRBJ2-7, is EAGVTQFPSHSVIEKGQTVTLRCDPISGHDNLYWYRRVMGKEIKFLLHFVKESKQDESGMPNNRFLAERTGGTYSTLKVQPAELEDSGVYFCASSPANYEQYFGPGTRLTVT.

In the case of this clonotype: A read error is possible here, since a much larger clone lies one base away. The chain's CDR3 is CASSATGLGNQPQHF. The CDR3 DNA reads TGTGCCAGTAGTGCGACAGGGTTAGGCAATCAGCCCCAGCATTTT. V usage is TRBV19 and J usage is TRBJ1-5; 7 bases map to TRBD1. The V segment lost 5 bases and the J segment 2 bases; nucleotides outside the gene matches: 6. This CDR3 is built from 15 residues. The V gene's germline CDR1 is LNHDA and CDR2 SQIVND (reference sequence).